The 25 T cell receptor beta chains listed next were all sequenced from one sample in a study of T cell responses to AZD1222 COVID-19 vaccine. Only in-frame clones appear in the TCRdb table, and some are missing; sequencing was by immunoSEQ multiplex PCR. The data hold 180,000 or so clones, with approximately 90% observed a single time. The sample was peripheral blood, taken 28 days after the second AZD1222 dose. Receptors were obtained from an adult who received the AZD1222 COVID-19 vaccine.

The genes are TRBV18 and TRBJ1-1; D gene uncertain. The germline V gene encodes CDR1 KGHSH and CDR2 LQKENI. V shed 5 bases and J shed 1 base, with 14 bases lying between them. This CDR3 region has 15 residues. The CDR3 nucleotides read TGTGCCAGCTCAGGCGTGCGAGGAGGGAACACTGAAGCTTTCTTT. This translates into CASSGVRGGNTEAFF.

The V and J genes are TRBV7-2 and TRBJ2-3; a possible D gene is TRBD1 (6 bases). V was pared by 9 bases and J by 4 bases, with 14 bases between. The CDR3 is 13 residues long. Germline CDR1 and CDR2: SGHTA and FQGNSA. Written as DNA, the CDR3 is TGTGCCAGTCCAGGGGTTGCCCCAGATACGCAGTATTTT. Translation: CASPGVAPDTQYF.

The rearrangement links TRBV7-9 to TRBJ2-1, with no clear D. Trimming removed 5 bases from V and 6 bases from J, with 11 bases in between. From germline, CDR1 is SEHNR and CDR2 FQNEAQ (reference sequence). The CDR3 totals 13 residues. CDR3 nucleotide sequence: TGTGCCAGCAGCCTTATCCCGGGCAATGAGCAGTTCTTC. Protein sequence: CASSLIPGNEQFF.

The CDR3 sequence is CASSFPGGETQYF. The CDR3 coding sequence is TGTGCCAGCAGTTTCCCGGGAGGGGAGACCCAGTACTTC. The chain uses TRBV5-4 and TRBJ2-5, with 8 positions matching TRBD2. In germline, CDR1 is SGHNT, CDR2 YYREEE (reference sequence). Trimming removed 5 bases from V and 5 bases from J; junction bases left unmatched: 5. CDR3 length: 13 residues. Drawing the rest from reference TRBV5-4 and TRBJ2-5, the complete variable domain is ETGVTQSPTHLIKTRGQQVTLRCSSQSGHNTVSWYQQALGQGPQFIFQYYREEENGRGNFPPRFSGLQFPNYSSELNVNALELDDSALYLCASSFPGGETQYFGPGTRLLVL.

The chain has TRBV7-2 and TRBJ2-3; tentative D call: TRBD2 (6 bases). This CDR3 is built from 17 residues. CDR1 is SGHTA and CDR2 is FQGNSA in the germline V gene. Deletions cut 3 bases from V and 1 base from J, with 17 bases between. In DNA form, the CDR3 reads TGTGCCAGCAGCTTGTCGGGAGATTGGGGAGGCACAGATACGCAGTATTTT. It is translated as CASSLSGDWGGTDTQYF.

The V call is TRBV5-8, the J call TRBJ1-4; D is perhaps TRBD1 (6 bases). This CDR3 region has 15 residues. V lost 4 bases and J 4 bases, leaving 14 bases between the germline ends. Germline assignment: CDR1 SGHTS and CDR2 YDEGEE. CDR3 sequence reads: CASSPTGLGNEKLFF. The CDR3, as DNA: TGTGCCAGCAGCCCAACAGGGTTGGGTAATGAAAAACTGTTTTTT. The whole variable domain, filled in from reference TRBV5-8 and TRBJ1-4, reads EAGVTQSPTHLIKTRGQQATLRCSPISGHTSVYWYQQALGLGLQFLLWYDEGEERNRGNFPPRFSGRQFPNYSSELNVNALELEDSALYLCASSPTGLGNEKLFFGSGTQLSVL.

A note on this clone: This CDR3 is also generated by other DNA sequences in the sample. The chain uses TRBV6-2 or TRBV6-3 and TRBJ2-3; the match to TRBD2 covers 8 bases. The trim removed 2 bases at V and 5 bases at J, leaving 3 bases unmatched. In germline, CDR1 is MNHEY, CDR2 SVGEGT. The CDR3 has 14 residues. The CDR3 reads CASSYGLAGDTQYF. CDR3 sequence (DNA): TGTGCCAGCAGTTACGGGCTAGCGGGAGATACGCAGTATTTT.

This sequence joins TRBV7-8 and TRBJ1-5, with 9 bases lining up with TRBD1. This CDR3 has 14 amino acids. Germline V lookup: CDR1 SGHVS, CDR2 FQNEAQ. After removal of 1 base from V and 5 bases from J, the junction contained 0 bases not matched to a gene. CDR3 in amino acids: CASSLGQGDQPQHF. As DNA, the CDR3 is TGTGCCAGCAGCTTAGGACAGGGGGATCAGCCCCAGCATTTT.

The CDR3 region has the DNA TGTGCCAGTAGTATAGTTTCAGGGTTTCATCGTGAGCAGTTCTTC. Its translation: CASSIVSGFHREQFF. The chain combines TRBV19 with TRBJ2-1; D might be TRBD1 (5 bases). The CDR3 has 15 residues. Trimming removed 1 base from V and 9 bases from J, with 16 bases in between. Germline V gene sequence: CDR1 LNHDA, CDR2 SQIVND (reference sequence).

The chain couples TRBV4-2 to TRBJ2-7; TRBD2 aligns across 12 bases. The CDR3 covers 17 residues. Germline lookup yields CDR1 LGHNA and CDR2 YNFKEQ. The V and J ends lost 4 bases and 1 base, in that order; junction bases with no gene match: 8. The CDR3 is CASSPTGLAGKSYEQYF. The CDR3 DNA is TGTGCCAGCAGCCCTACTGGACTAGCGGGAAAGTCCTACGAGCAGTACTTC.

The chain joins TRBV15 to TRBJ2-5; D is unresolved. CDR1 LNHNV and CDR2 YYDKDF come from the germline V gene (reference sequence). Trimming took off 3 bases at V and 1 base at J, with 15 bases between the two ends. The CDR3 covers 16 residues. The CDR3 DNA is TGTGCCACCAGCAGGACCCCCAGTCCCCTCCAAGAGACCCAGTACTTC. Translated: CATSRTPSPLQETQYF.

This chain connects TRBV7-2 to TRBJ1-5; D unclear. The CDR3 is made up of 12 amino acids. Per the germline V gene, CDR1 is SGHTA and CDR2 is FQGNSA. Trimming removed 3 bases from V and 4 bases from J, with 4 bases in between. For the CDR3, the DNA is TGTGCCAGCAGCTTTCAGAATCAGCCCCAGCATTTT. As protein: CASSFQNQPQHF. The whole variable domain, filled in from reference TRBV7-2 and TRBJ1-5, reads GAGVSQSPSNKVTEKGKDVELRCDPISGHTALYWYRQSLGQGLEFLIYFQGNSAPDKSGLPSDRFSAERTGGSVSTLTIQRTQQEDSAVYLCASSFQNQPQHFGDGTRLSIL.

This chain connects TRBV2 to TRBJ2-3, with D unclear. CDR3 length: 15 residues. Germline V CDR1 and CDR2: SNHLY, FYNNEI. With 8 bases removed from V and 4 bases from J, the gap between germline ends came to 19 bases. CDR3 amino acids: CASGRAIPAADTQYF. DNA for the CDR3: TGTGCCAGCGGCCGGGCCATTCCGGCCGCAGATACGCAGTATTTT.

J is TRBJ1-5 and V is TRBV27; 9 bases agree with TRBD1. Germline lookup yields CDR1 MNHEY and CDR2 SMNVEV (reference sequence). The V gene end was trimmed by 6 bases and the J gene end by 6 bases; junction bases not matched to a gene: 12. There are 16 residues in the CDR3. CDR3 loop: CASSQIGGQGPQPQHF. The DNA of the CDR3 is TGTGCCAGCAGCCAAATAGGGGGACAGGGCCCTCAGCCCCAGCATTTT.

The CDR3 nucleotides read TGTGCCAGCAGCTTAACGGGGGGGGGCAATCAGCCCCAGCATTTT. Protein: CASSLTGGGNQPQHF. This sequence joins TRBV11-2 and TRBJ1-5, with D maybe TRBD1 (5 bases). The CDR3 spans 15 residues. The V gene's germline CDR1 is SGHAT and CDR2 FQNNGV. V was trimmed by 2 bases and J by 2 bases, leaving 10 bases between them.

This clone appeared once. V gene TRBV29-1 combines with J gene TRBJ1-5, with D uncertain. Germline-derived CDR1 and CDR2 are SQVTM and ANQGSEA. The CDR3 runs 12 residues. The V end lost 4 bases, the J end lost 7 bases, and 11 bases lay between the germline ends. CDR3 loop: CSVGDFEQPQHF. The CDR3 nucleotides read TGCAGCGTTGGGGATTTTGAACAGCCCCAGCATTTT.

The J gene is TRBJ1-3, the V gene TRBV10-3; tentative D call: TRBD1 (5 bases). Germline CDR1 and CDR2: ENHRY and SYGVKD. CDR3 length equals 14 residues. The ends were cut back, 10 bases at V and 0 bases at J, with 13 bases in the middle. This CDR3 is CATDPGASGNTIYF. DNA of the CDR3: TGTGCCACAGATCCTGGGGCCTCTGGAAACACCATATATTTT.

V gene TRBV7-8 combines with J gene TRBJ2-5, with D tentatively TRBD1 (6 bases). With 5 bases removed from V and 5 bases from J, the gap between germline ends came to 15 bases. This CDR3 contains 14 residues. CDR1 and CDR2 (germline): SGHVS, FQNEAQ. This chain's CDR3 is CASSRGQSGETQYF. The CDR3 DNA reads as TGTGCCAGCAGCCGAGGACAGTCTGGTGAGACCCAGTACTTC.

The chain employs TRBV11-3 and TRBJ2-5; TRBD1 matches 10 bases. With V trimmed by 3 bases and J by 4 bases, 11 bases remained unmatched. The CDR3 spans 17 residues. The germline CDR1 and CDR2 sequences are SGHNT and YENEEA. The CDR3 bases are TGTGCCAGCAGCTTGGGATCGACAGGGGGCGGCGGAGAGACCCAGTACTTC. It is translated as CASSLGSTGGGGETQYF.

The chain couples TRBV6-4 to TRBJ2-2; the D gene is possibly TRBD2 (5 bases). This CDR3 is 12 amino acids long. Trimming left V 11 bases short and J 7 bases short, with 14 bases between. Germline CDR1 reads MRHNA; CDR2 reads SNTAGT. Written as DNA, the CDR3 is TGTGCCGCCGGACTCCTGGGCGGGGAGCTGTTTTTT. Translation gives CAAGLLGGELFF.

For the CDR3, the DNA is TGTGCCAGCAGCTTAGGCCGGCCAGGGGCCCCTGGCTACACCTTC. Its translation is CASSLGRPGAPGYTF. The chain carries TRBV7-6 and TRBJ1-2, with a tentative D call TRBD1 (6 bases). This CDR3 has 15 residues. Germline lookup yields CDR1 SGHVS and CDR2 FNYEAQ. Trimming stripped 1 base from V and 7 bases from J, with 16 bases between.

The chain joins TRBV27 to TRBJ2-1; 8 nucleotides align to TRBD2. CDR1 and CDR2 from the germline V gene are MNHEY and SMNVEV (reference sequence). With V trimmed by 6 bases and J by 4 bases, 5 bases remained unmatched. The CDR3 totals 14 residues. CDR3 sequence reads: CASRLSGSYNEQFF. CDR3 DNA: TGTGCCAGCAGACTCAGCGGGAGTTACAATGAGCAGTTCTTC.

V and J are TRBV29-1 and TRBJ2-2; 11 bases are shared with TRBD1. Germline trimming cut 5 bases from V and 3 bases from J; bases unmatched to any gene: 2. The CDR3 is 14 amino acids. Germline V gene lookup returns CDR1 SQVTM and CDR2 ANQGSEA. This CDR3 is CSVRGQGDTGELFF. Here the CDR3 DNA reads TGCAGCGTTCGGGGACAGGGGGACACCGGGGAGCTGTTTTTT.

The chain couples TRBV19 to TRBJ2-1; D not certain. Trimming stripped 4 bases from V and 0 bases from J, with 10 bases between. Germline lookup yields CDR1 LNHDA and CDR2 SQIVND (reference sequence). The CDR3 length is 15 residues. The CDR3 coding sequence is TGTGCCAGTAGTACCACAAGAAGCTCCTACAATGAGCAGTTCTTC. This sequence encodes CASSTTRSSYNEQFF.

V and J are TRBV5-5 and TRBJ1-2; D uncertain. The V gene lost 7 bases and the J gene lost 8 bases, with 15 bases spanning the gap. CDR3 length equals 12 residues. Per germline, CDR1 SGHKS and CDR2 YYEKEE (reference sequence). CDR3 region: CASGDSLAGYTF. The CDR3 DNA follows: TGTGCCAGCGGAGATTCACTGGCGGGCTACACCTTC. Full variable domain (missing parts from reference TRBV5-5 and TRBJ1-2): DAGVTQSPTHLIKTRGQQVTLRCSPISGHKSVSWYQQVLGQGPQFIFQYYEKEERGRGNFPDRFSARQFPNYSSELNVNALLLGDSALYLCASGDSLAGYTFGSGTRLTVV.